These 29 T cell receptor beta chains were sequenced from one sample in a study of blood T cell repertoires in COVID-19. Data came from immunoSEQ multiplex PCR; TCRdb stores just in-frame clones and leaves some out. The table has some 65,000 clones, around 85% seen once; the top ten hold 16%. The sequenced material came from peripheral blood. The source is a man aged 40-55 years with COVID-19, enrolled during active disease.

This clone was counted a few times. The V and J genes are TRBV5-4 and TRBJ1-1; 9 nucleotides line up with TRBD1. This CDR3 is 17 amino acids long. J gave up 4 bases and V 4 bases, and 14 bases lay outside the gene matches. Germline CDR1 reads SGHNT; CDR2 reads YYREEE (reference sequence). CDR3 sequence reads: CASSQGPGTGMSTEAFF. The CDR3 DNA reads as TGTGCCAGCAGCCAAGGTCCCGGGACAGGGATGAGCACTGAAGCTTTCTTT.

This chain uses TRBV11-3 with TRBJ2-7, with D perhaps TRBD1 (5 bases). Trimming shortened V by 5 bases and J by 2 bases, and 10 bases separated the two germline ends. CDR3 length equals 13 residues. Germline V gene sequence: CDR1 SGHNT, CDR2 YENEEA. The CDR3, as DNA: TGTGCCAGCAGCCCCCAGGGTGCCTACGAGCAGTACTTC. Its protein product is CASSPQGAYEQYF.

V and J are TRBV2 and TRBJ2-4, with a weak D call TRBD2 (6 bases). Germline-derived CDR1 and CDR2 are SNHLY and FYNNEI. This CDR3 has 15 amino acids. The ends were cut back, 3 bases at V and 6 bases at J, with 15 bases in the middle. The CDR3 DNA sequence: TGTGCCAGCAGTGAGTCGGGAGCTGGGACAAACATTCAGTACTTC. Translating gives CASSESGAGTNIQYF.

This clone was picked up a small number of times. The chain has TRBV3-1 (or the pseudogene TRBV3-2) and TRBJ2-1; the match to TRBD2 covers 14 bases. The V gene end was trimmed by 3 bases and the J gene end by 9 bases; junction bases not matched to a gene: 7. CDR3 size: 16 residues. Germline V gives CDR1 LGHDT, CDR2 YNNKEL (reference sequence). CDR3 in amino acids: CASSQAGLAGGSEQFF. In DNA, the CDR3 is TGTGCCAGCAGCCAGGCCGGACTAGCGGGGGGCAGTGAGCAGTTCTTC.

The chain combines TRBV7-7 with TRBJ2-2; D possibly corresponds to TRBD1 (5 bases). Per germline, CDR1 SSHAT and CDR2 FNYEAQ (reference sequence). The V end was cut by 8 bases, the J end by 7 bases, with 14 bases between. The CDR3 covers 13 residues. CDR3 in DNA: TGTGCCAGCGGACCAGACAGTTTCGGGGAGCTGTTTTTT. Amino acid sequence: CASGPDSFGELFF.

The CDR3 sequence is CATTSGGLSEQFF. CDR3 DNA sequence: TGTGCCACCACTAGCGGGGGGCTCAGTGAGCAGTTCTTC. The gene calls are TRBV6-5 and TRBJ2-1, with TRBD2 matching 12 bases. The CDR3 covers 13 residues. Germline loops: CDR1 MNHEY, CDR2 SVGAGI. The junction had 7 bases not matched to a gene; V was cut back by 10 bases and J by 9 bases.

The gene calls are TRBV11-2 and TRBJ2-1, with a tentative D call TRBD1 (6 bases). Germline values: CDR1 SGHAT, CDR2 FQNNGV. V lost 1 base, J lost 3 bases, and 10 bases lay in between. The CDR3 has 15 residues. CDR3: CASSLVGGYYNEQFF. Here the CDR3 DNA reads TGTGCCAGCAGCTTAGTAGGGGGTTACTACAATGAGCAGTTCTTC.

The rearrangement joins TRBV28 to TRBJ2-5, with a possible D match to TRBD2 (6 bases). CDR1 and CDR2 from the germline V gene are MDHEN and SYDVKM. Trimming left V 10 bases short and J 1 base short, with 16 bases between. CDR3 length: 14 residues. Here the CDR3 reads CATRLVPAQETQYF. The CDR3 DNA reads TGTGCCACCAGACTAGTCCCCGCCCAAGAGACCCAGTACTTC.

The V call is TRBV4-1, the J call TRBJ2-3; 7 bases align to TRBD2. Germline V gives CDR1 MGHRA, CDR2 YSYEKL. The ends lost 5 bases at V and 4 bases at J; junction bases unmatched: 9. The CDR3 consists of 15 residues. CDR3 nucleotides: TGCGCCAGCAGCTCCGGGGGGAGTTTTGCAGATACGCAGTATTTT. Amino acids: CASSSGGSFADTQYF.

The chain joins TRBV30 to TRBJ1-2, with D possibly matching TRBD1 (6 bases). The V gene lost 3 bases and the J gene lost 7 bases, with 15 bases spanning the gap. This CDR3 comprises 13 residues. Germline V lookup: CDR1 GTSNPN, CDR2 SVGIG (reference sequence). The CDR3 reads CAWRDRTTGGYTF. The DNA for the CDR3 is TGTGCCTGGAGAGACAGGACCACTGGTGGCTACACCTTC.

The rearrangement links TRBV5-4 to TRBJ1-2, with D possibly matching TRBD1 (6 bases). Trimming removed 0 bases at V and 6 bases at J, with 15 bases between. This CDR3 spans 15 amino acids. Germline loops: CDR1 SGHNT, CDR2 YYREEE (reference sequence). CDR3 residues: CASSLVGRGVDGYTF. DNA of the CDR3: TGTGCCAGCAGCTTGGTTGGCAGGGGAGTTGATGGCTACACCTTC.

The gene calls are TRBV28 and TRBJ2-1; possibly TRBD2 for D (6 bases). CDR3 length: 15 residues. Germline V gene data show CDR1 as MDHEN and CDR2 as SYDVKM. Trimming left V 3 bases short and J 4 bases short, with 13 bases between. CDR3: CASSLGGELYNEQFF. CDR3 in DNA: TGTGCCAGCAGTTTGGGCGGGGAGTTATACAATGAGCAGTTCTTC.

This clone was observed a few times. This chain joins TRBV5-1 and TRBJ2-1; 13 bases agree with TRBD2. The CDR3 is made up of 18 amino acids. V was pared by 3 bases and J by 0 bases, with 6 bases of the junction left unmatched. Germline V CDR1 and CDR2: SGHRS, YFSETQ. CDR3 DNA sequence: TGCGCCAGCAGCTCCGCGACTAGCGGGGGGAACTCCTACAATGAGCAGTTCTTC. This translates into CASSSATSGGNSYNEQFF. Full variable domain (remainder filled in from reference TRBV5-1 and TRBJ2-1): KAGVTQTPRYLIKTRGQQVTLSCSPISGHRSVSWYQQTPGQGLQFLFEYFSETQRNKGNFPGRFSGRQFSNSRSEMNVSTLELGDSALYLCASSSATSGGNSYNEQFFGPGTRLTVL.

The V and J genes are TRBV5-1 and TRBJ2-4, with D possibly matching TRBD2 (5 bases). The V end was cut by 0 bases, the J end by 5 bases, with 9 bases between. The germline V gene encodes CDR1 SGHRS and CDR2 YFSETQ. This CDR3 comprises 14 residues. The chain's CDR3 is CASSLERFENIQYF. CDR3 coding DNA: TGCGCCAGCAGCTTGGAGCGGTTCGAAAACATTCAGTACTTC.

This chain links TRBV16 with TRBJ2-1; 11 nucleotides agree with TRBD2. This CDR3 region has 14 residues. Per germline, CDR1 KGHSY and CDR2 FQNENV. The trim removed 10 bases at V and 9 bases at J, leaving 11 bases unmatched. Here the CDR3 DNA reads TGTGCCATTGGCCGACTAGCGGGGAAGCGTGAGCAGTTCTTC. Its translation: CAIGRLAGKREQFF.

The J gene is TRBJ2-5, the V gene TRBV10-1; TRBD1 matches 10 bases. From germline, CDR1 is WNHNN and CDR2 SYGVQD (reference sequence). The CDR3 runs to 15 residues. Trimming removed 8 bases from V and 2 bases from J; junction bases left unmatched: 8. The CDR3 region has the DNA TGCGCCAGCGGGACAGGGGTCGGAGGTCAAGAGACCCAGTACTTC. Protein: CASGTGVGGQETQYF.

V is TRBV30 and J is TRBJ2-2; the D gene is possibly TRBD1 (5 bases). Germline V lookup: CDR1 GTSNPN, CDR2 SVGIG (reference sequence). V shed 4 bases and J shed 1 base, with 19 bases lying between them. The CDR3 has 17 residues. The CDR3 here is CAWKRTGKWGNTGELFF. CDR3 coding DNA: TGTGCCTGGAAGAGAACAGGAAAATGGGGGAACACCGGGGAGCTGTTTTTT.

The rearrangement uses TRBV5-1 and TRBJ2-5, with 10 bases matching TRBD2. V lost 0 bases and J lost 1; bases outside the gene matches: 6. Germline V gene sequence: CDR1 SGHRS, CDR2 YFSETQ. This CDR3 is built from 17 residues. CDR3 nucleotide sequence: TGCGCCAGCAGCTTGGCCAATAGCGGGGGGTCCCAAGAGACCCAGTACTTC. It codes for CASSLANSGGSQETQYF.

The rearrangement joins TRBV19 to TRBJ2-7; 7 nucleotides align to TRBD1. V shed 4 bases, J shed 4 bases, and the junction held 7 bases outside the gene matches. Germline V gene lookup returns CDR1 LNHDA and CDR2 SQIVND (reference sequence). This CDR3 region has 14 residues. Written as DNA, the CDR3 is TGTGCCAGTAGTACAAGAGGGACAGCTTACGAGCAGTACTTC. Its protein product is CASSTRGTAYEQYF.

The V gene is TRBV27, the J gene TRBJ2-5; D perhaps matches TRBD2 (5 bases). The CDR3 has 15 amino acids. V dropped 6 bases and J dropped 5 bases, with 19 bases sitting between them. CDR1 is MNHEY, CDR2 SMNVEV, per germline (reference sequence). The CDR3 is CASSPLGFRLETQYF. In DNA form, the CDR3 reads TGTGCCAGCAGCCCACTAGGTTTTAGATTGGAGACCCAGTACTTC.

CDR3 sequence: CASSSSMNTEAFF. CDR3 nucleotides: TGTGCCAGCAGCTCCTCTATGAACACTGAAGCTTTCTTT. V usage is TRBV7-9 and J usage is TRBJ1-1; unclear D gene. The ends were cut back, 4 bases at V and 0 bases at J, with 6 bases in the middle. This CDR3 is 13 amino acids long. Looked up from germline, CDR1 is SEHNR and CDR2 is FQNEAQ (reference sequence). The variable domain in full, completed from reference TRBV7-9 and TRBJ1-1, reads DTGVSQNPRHKITKRGQNVTFRCDPISEHNRLYWYRQTLGQGPEFLTYFQNEAQLEKSRLLSDRFSAERPKGSFSTLEIQRTEQGDSAMYLCASSSSMNTEAFFGQGTRLTVV.

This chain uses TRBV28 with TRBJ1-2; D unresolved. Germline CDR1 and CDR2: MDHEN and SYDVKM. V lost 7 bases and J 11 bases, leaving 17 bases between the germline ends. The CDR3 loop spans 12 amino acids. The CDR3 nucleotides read TGTGCCAGCATTTCGCGCGGTATGCGGTACACCTTC. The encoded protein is CASISRGMRYTF.

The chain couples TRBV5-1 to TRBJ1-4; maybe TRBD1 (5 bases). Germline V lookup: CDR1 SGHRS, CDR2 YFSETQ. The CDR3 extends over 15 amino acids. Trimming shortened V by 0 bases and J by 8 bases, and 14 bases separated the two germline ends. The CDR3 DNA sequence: TGCGCCAGCAGCTTGGCGCAGGGAGGATACGAAAAACTGTTTTTT. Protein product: CASSLAQGGYEKLFF.

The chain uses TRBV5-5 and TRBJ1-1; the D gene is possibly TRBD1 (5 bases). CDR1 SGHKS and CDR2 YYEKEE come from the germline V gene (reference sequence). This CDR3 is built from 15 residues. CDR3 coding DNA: TGTGCAACTCATCGGGGGTCTCTGGGAGGGACTGAAGCTTTCTTT. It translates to CATHRGSLGGTEAFF. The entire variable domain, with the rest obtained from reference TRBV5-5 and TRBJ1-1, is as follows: DAGVTQSPTHLIKTRGQQVTLRCSPISGHKSVSWYQQVLGQGPQFIFQYYEKEERGRGNFPDRFSARQFPNYSSELNVNALLLGDSALYLCATHRGSLGGTEAFFGQGTRLTVV.

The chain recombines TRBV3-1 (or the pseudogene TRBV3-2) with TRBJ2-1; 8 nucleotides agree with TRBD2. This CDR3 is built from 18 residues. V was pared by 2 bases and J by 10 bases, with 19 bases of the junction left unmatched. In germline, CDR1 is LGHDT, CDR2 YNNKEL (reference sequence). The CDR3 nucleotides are TGTGCCAGCAGCCAACCCCGAGGGATGTCGCGGGGGGCCTTCGAGCAGTTCTTC. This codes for CASSQPRGMSRGAFEQFF.

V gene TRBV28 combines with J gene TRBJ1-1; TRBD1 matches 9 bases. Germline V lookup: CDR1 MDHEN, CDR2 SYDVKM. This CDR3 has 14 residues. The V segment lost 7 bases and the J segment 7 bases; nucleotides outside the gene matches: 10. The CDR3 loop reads CASTPTGGLGEAFF. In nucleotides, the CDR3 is TGTGCCAGCACTCCGACAGGGGGACTTGGTGAAGCTTTCTTT.

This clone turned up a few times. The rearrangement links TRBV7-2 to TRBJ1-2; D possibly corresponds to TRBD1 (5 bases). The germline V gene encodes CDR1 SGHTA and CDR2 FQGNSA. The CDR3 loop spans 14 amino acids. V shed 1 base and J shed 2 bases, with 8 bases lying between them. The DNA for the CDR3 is TGTGCCAGCAGCTTAGGTCAGGGCAACTATGGCTACACCTTC. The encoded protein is CASSLGQGNYGYTF.

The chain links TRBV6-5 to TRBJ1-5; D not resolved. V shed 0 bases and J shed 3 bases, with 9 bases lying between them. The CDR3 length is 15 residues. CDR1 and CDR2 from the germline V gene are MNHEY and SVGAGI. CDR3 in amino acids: CASSYSNRHNQPQHF. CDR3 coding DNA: TGTGCCAGCAGTTACTCAAACAGACACAATCAGCCCCAGCATTTT.

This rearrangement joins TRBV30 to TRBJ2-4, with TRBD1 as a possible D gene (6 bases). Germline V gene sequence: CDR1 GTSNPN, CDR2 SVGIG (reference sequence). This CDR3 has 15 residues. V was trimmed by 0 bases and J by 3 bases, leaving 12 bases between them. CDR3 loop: CAWSVGGFGKNIQYF. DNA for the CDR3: TGTGCCTGGAGTGTAGGGGGTTTCGGCAAAAACATTCAGTACTTC.